This TCR beta chain was identified during a study of low-dose radiotherapy and immunotherapy resistance in tumors. About the research overall: A dose of 0.5 Gy per fraction was delivered to Cohort 1 every 2 weeks, for a total of 6.5 Gy. Per fraction, Cohort 2 was given 1 Gy every two weeks, accumulating a total of 13 Gy over 26 weeks. On an every-two-weeks schedule, patients received intravenous nivolumab 240 mg, along with ipilimumab 1 mg/kg every six weeks.

At least ten counts were recorded for this clonotype. With TRAV- and TRBV-specific primers, first-strand cDNA was made, covering the alpha and beta chains. Amplification, which lasted 15 to 20 PCR cycles, used a constant-region primer and V-primer adapter to amplify TCRs. TCRdb itself ran the reads through MiXCR, one entry per CDR3 protein. The sample shows about 84,000 distinct CDR3 sequences, around a sixth of them seen only once. Trimming took 5 bases from V and 2 from J, leaving 9 bases between them. The germline V gene has CDR1 MNHEY and CDR2 SVGAGI. There are 13 residues in the CDR3. Time point specified: after trial treatment. Specified treatment: LDRT plus nivolumab, ipilimumab, low-dose cyclophosphamide and aspirin (RACIN trial). Donors, who were enrolled in a single-arm phase I dose-escalation trial, received nivolumab, ipilimumab, aspirin, low-dose cyclophosphamide and low-dose radiotherapy.

The sample was PBMCs, taken after low-dose radiotherapy plus immunotherapy. V gene TRBV6-5 combines with J gene TRBJ1-2; D is unclear. This TCR derives from a male donor with prostate cancer. CDR3 protein: CASSKISNYGYTF. As DNA, the CDR3 is TGTGCCAGCAGTAAGATCAGCAACTATGGCTACACCTTC.